The clone carrying this T cell receptor beta chain came up a few times. Its antigen remains unidentified. CDR3 length: 13 amino acids. With 6 bases removed from V and 1 base from J, the gap between germline ends came to 9 bases. CDR1 is MGHDK, CDR2 SYGVNS, per germline. The data were obtained in a study of blood T cells in healthy people across ages. Study-wide points: TCR beta diversity, measured per million T cells, fell in a roughly linear way with age. The unsorted PBMCs prevented any conclusive comparison of naive versus antigen-experienced cells.

Then a second PCR, running roughly 7 to 12 cycles, was carried out with a sample-barcoded 5' primer and a J-beta primer mix. No fewer than 2.5 million CDR3-containing paired-end reads came from each sample. From the 5' RACE reads, TCRdb called clonotypes with MiXCR, one entry per CDR3 protein. In the table there are around 990,000 distinct CDR3 sequences, 30% to 40% of which are singletons. Collection of about 9.4 milliliters of peripheral blood was performed for each donor. The receptor was derived from a man aged 18 to 29 in good health. Material for sequencing was blood. The chain employs TRBV25-1 and TRBJ1-1; TRBD1 might be the D (6 bases). The CDR3 region has the DNA TGTGCCAGCAGATGGACAGCGAACACTGAAGCTTTCTTT. It codes for CASRWTANTEAFF.